Presented here are 27 T cell receptor beta chains from one specimen sequenced in a study of human T cells and chemical hapten exposure. Described time point: pre-sensitization, week 0. Described treatment: therapeutic diphenylcyclopropenone sensitization with weekly scalp DPC. From the RACE reads, TCRdb called clonotypes with MiXCR, one entry per CDR3 protein. Altogether 350,000 to 450,000 distinct CDR3 sequences are present, approximately 5.1% being singletons, with the ten largest covering approximately 2.8%. The specimen was whole blood, collected in connection with sensitization to the hapten diphenylcyclopropenone (DPC). All receptors come from a woman aged 50 to 65 with alopecia areata. Some clones in this sample may be carry-over from other donors' samples.

The chain combines TRBV10-3 with TRBJ2-7, with D unresolved. This CDR3 spans 13 amino acids. Germline lookup yields CDR1 ENHRY and CDR2 SYGVKD. V shed 4 bases and J shed 0 bases, with 7 bases lying between them. CDR3 region: CAISVGHSYEQYF. For the CDR3, the DNA is TGTGCCATCAGTGTAGGGCACTCCTACGAGCAGTACTTC.

The genes are TRBV20-1 and TRBJ2-1; D remains ambiguous. The CDR3 consists of 14 residues. The germline gives CDR1 DFQATT, CDR2 SNEGSKA (reference sequence). V lost 4 bases and J 6 bases, leaving 16 bases between the germline ends. CDR3 coding DNA: TGCAGTGCTACCCGCGGCGCCGTCTCCAATGAGCAGTTCTTC. Translated, it gives CSATRGAVSNEQFF.

This clonotype was observed a handful of times. This chain links TRBV18 with TRBJ2-3, with 9 bases that match TRBD2. The V gene end was trimmed by 0 bases and the J gene end by 4 bases; junction bases not matched to a gene: 5. The CDR3 is 16 amino acids. The germline V gene encodes CDR1 KGHSH and CDR2 LQKENI. CDR3 DNA sequence: TGTGCCAGCTCACCACCCCGGACTAGCGTGGCAGATACGCAGTATTTT. This gives the protein CASSPPRTSVADTQYF.

This clonotype has a count of ten or more. The rearrangement uses TRBV9 and TRBJ1-5, with D maybe TRBD1 (6 bases). Germline CDR1 is SGDLS and CDR2 is YYNGEE. Deletions cut 4 bases from V and 0 bases from J, with 17 bases between. The CDR3 has 17 residues. The CDR3 nucleotides are TGTGCCAGCAGCCCAACGGACAGTCCGTATAGCAATCAGCCCCAGCATTTT. Amino acids: CASSPTDSPYSNQPQHF.

This clonotype was observed a few times. V and J are TRBV20-1 and TRBJ1-6, with D uncertain. Germline values: CDR1 DFQATT, CDR2 SNEGSKA (reference sequence). The V and J ends lost 0 bases and 8 bases respectively, with 2 bases between them. This CDR3 has 11 residues. In nucleotides, the CDR3 is TGCAGTGCTAGAGAGGATTCACCCCTCCACTTT. This gives the protein CSAREDSPLHF.

This clonotype has ten or more counts. The chain carries TRBV7-9 and TRBJ1-5; the D gene is possibly TRBD1 (6 bases). Trimming took off 1 base at V and 10 bases at J, with 14 bases between the two ends. The germline V gene has CDR1 SEHNR and CDR2 FQNEAQ (reference sequence). This CDR3 has 14 residues. The CDR3 reads CASSLGTAGEPQHF. CDR3 nucleotide sequence: TGTGCCAGCAGCTTAGGGACAGCGGGCGAACCCCAGCATTTT. The variable domain in full, completed from reference TRBV7-9 and TRBJ1-5, reads DTGVSQNPRHKITKRGQNVTFRCDPISEHNRLYWYRQTLGQGPEFLTYFQNEAQLEKSRLLSDRFSAERPKGSFSTLEIQRTEQGDSAMYLCASSLGTAGEPQHFGDGTRLSIL.

This clonotype was found many times. The chain is built from TRBV28 and TRBJ2-7; TRBD1 or TRBD2 may be the D gene (9 bases each). Trimming took off 5 bases at V and 4 bases at J, with 27 bases between the two ends. From germline, CDR1 is MDHEN and CDR2 SYDVKM. The CDR3 runs 18 residues. Written as DNA, the CDR3 is TGTGCCAGCAGTGGGGACAGGGCGAGAGTAGCGGGAGAGTACGAGCAGTACTTC. As protein: CASSGDRARVAGEYEQYF.

This clonotype was observed at least ten times. V and J are TRBV9 and TRBJ2-3, with 10 bases that match TRBD2. The CDR3 runs to 16 residues. V lost 3 bases to trimming and J lost 2 bases; unmatched junction nucleotides: 6. Germline assignment: CDR1 SGDLS and CDR2 YYNGEE. DNA of the CDR3: TGTGCCAGCAGCGCCGGACTAGCGGAGCACACAGATACGCAGTATTTT. It specifies CASSAGLAEHTDTQYF.

This clonotype was recorded at least ten times. The J gene is TRBJ2-3, the V gene TRBV10-3; 10 bases map to TRBD2. CDR1 is ENHRY and CDR2 is SYGVKD in the germline V gene. This CDR3 region has 16 residues. The V gene end was trimmed by 7 bases and the J gene end by 0 bases; junction bases not matched to a gene: 7. The CDR3 region is CAITASGGRSTDTQYF. The CDR3, as DNA: TGTGCCATCACGGCTAGCGGGGGCCGTAGCACAGATACGCAGTATTTT.

This clonotype has a count of ten or more. This chain links TRBV2 with TRBJ1-1; D is unresolved. The V gene's germline CDR1 is SNHLY and CDR2 FYNNEI. This CDR3 has 12 residues. The V gene lost 6 bases and the J gene lost 8 bases, with 13 bases spanning the gap. The CDR3: CASRDGRVEAFF. Written as DNA, the CDR3 is TGTGCCAGCAGAGACGGGAGGGTAGAAGCTTTCTTT.

This clonotype was counted many times. The CDR3 nucleotides are TGTGCCAGCAGCCGGGGGGAGCGCGAGCAGTACTTC. It yields the protein CASSRGEREQYF. The rearrangement uses TRBV3-1 and TRBJ2-7; TRBD2 is a possible D gene (6 bases). This CDR3 region has 12 residues. With 4 bases removed from V and 6 bases from J, the gap between germline ends came to 10 bases. The germline V gene has CDR1 LGHDT and CDR2 YNNKEL (reference sequence).

This clonotype was counted at least ten times. The chain joins TRBV12-5 to TRBJ1-5; a weak D match, TRBD1 (5 bases). The germline V and J ends were trimmed by 9 bases and 9 bases, with 15 bases remaining between them. The V gene's germline CDR1 is LGHNT and CDR2 FRNRAP. The CDR3 runs to 12 residues. The CDR3 nucleotides are TGTGCTAGCTCGCGCGGGCAGGGGCCCCAGCATTTT. Translation gives CASSRGQGPQHF.

This clonotype occurred many times. V usage is TRBV12-3 or TRBV12-4 and J usage is TRBJ1-1; TRBD1 agrees at 8 bases. After removal of 0 bases from V and 1 base from J, the junction contained 1 base not matched to a gene. The CDR3 is made up of 15 amino acids. The CDR3 coding sequence is TGTGCCAGCAGTTTAGCAGGGACAGGGAACACTGAAGCTTTCTTT. Translating gives CASSLAGTGNTEAFF.

This clonotype was seen ten or more times. The chain is built from TRBV2 and TRBJ2-1, with 7 bases matching TRBD1. Germline-derived CDR1 and CDR2 are SNHLY and FYNNEI. CDR3 length equals 15 residues. The junction had 6 bases not matched to a gene; V was cut back by 2 bases and J by 5 bases. For the CDR3, the DNA is TGTGCCAGCAGTGAATCCCGGCAGGGGGACAATGAGCAGTTCTTC. Encoded protein: CASSESRQGDNEQFF.

The chain uses TRBV12-3 or TRBV12-4 and TRBJ2-1, with D hard to call. Deletions cut 3 bases from V and 0 bases from J, with 9 bases between. The CDR3 has 15 amino acids. CDR3 in DNA: TGTGCCAGCAGTTTGCTTTCGAGCTCCTACAATGAGCAGTTCTTC. Its protein is CASSLLSSSYNEQFF.

This clonotype was found a few times. V and J are TRBV6-5 and TRBJ1-1; 9 bases align to TRBD1. The length of the CDR3 is 14 residues. Germline V gene data show CDR1 as MNHEY and CDR2 as SVGAGI. V shed 10 bases, J shed 0 bases, and the junction held 6 bases outside the gene matches. The CDR3 is CATRTGAMNTEAFF. As DNA, the CDR3 is TGTGCCACCAGGACAGGGGCCATGAACACTGAAGCTTTCTTT.

This clonotype came up many times. The chain is built from TRBV6-6 and TRBJ2-7; D is perhaps TRBD2 (5 bases). Germline CDR1 MNHNY, CDR2 SVGAGI (reference sequence). V was cut by 0 bases and J by 2 bases, with 5 bases left in between. This CDR3 is 13 amino acids long. The CDR3 region has the DNA TGTGCCAGCAGTTACTCCGGGGCCTACGAGCAGTACTTC. This gives the protein CASSYSGAYEQYF.

This clonotype occurred many times. This chain links TRBV14 with TRBJ2-3; no reliable D call. Germline lookup yields CDR1 SGHDN and CDR2 FVKESK. V was shortened by 2 bases and J by 3 bases, with 15 bases between the two germline ends. The CDR3 has 16 amino acids. This chain's CDR3 is CASSQNMGWRTDTQYF. The CDR3 nucleotides are TGTGCCAGCAGCCAAAATATGGGTTGGCGGACAGATACGCAGTATTTT.

This clonotype was seen ten or more times. The V gene is TRBV30, the J gene TRBJ2-2; TRBD2 is a possible D gene (6 bases). Germline values: CDR1 GTSNPN, CDR2 SVGIG (reference sequence). The germline V and J ends were trimmed by 0 bases and 7 bases, with 6 bases remaining between them. The CDR3 has 12 residues. CDR3 sequence reads: CAWSVGGGELFF. The CDR3 nucleotides read TGTGCCTGGAGTGTGGGGGGCGGGGAGCTGTTTTTT.

In its sample, this clonotype was seen many times. The chain links TRBV7-8 to TRBJ2-1; possible D gene TRBD2, 6 bases. V lost 1 base, J lost 10 bases, and 20 bases lay in between. Germline-derived CDR1 and CDR2 are SGHVS and FQNEAQ. There are 16 residues in the CDR3. The CDR3 protein is CASSLGGGREVGEQFF. CDR3 DNA sequence: TGTGCCAGCAGCTTAGGGGGAGGACGAGAGGTCGGAGAGCAGTTCTTC. The whole variable domain, remainder taken from reference TRBV7-8 and TRBJ2-1, is GAGVSQSPRYKVAKRGQDVALRCDPISGHVSLFWYQQALGQGPEFLTYFQNEAQLDKSGLPSDRFFAERPEGSVSTLKIQRTQQEDSAVYLCASSLGGGREVGEQFFGPGTRLTVL.

This clonotype was detected ten times or more. The chain joins TRBV6-1 to TRBJ2-7; D is ambiguous. Germline CDR1 and CDR2: MNHNS and SASEGT. The CDR3 contains 14 residues. The V end was cut by 7 bases, the J end by 0 bases, with 13 bases between. In DNA, the CDR3 is TGTGCCAGCACCCCCATCCGAGGCTCCTACGAGCAGTACTTC. It yields the protein CASTPIRGSYEQYF.

This clonotype was seen repeatedly, ten times or more. The chain combines TRBV3-1 with TRBJ1-2, with TRBD1 as a possible D gene (5 bases). CDR3 length equals 14 residues. V lost 6 bases, J lost 4 bases, and 15 bases lay in between. Per germline, CDR1 LGHDT and CDR2 YNNKEL (reference sequence). CDR3 sequence: CASSPPQGVYGYTF. Here the CDR3 DNA reads TGTGCCAGCAGTCCACCCCAGGGCGTCTATGGCTACACCTTC.

This clonotype was observed at least ten times. The J gene is TRBJ2-3, the V gene TRBV6-6, with TRBD2 as a possible D gene (5 bases). Germline V lookup: CDR1 MNHNY, CDR2 SVGAGI (reference sequence). The CDR3 totals 14 residues. V dropped 0 bases and J dropped 3 bases, with 7 bases sitting between them. This CDR3 is CASSYSEGTDTQYF. The CDR3 nucleotides read TGTGCCAGCAGTTACTCCGAGGGTACAGATACGCAGTATTTT.

This clonotype was detected ten times or more. The V gene is TRBV11-2, the J gene TRBJ2-1, with 15 nucleotides matching TRBD2. V lost 5 bases and J lost 15; bases outside the gene matches: 14. The CDR3 length is 16 residues. The germline V gene encodes CDR1 SGHAT and CDR2 FQNNGV. The DNA for the CDR3 is TGTGCCAGCAGCCCCAATGTCGGGACTAGCGGGAGGAATCCGTTCTTC. Translating it yields CASSPNVGTSGRNPFF.

This clonotype was recorded many times. The chain recombines TRBV21-1 with TRBJ2-7; the DNA was not used to check the table's D call, TRBD1. TRBV21-1 is described as a pseudogene. The CDR3 is made up of 15 amino acids. Written as DNA, the CDR3 is TGTGCCAGCAGCCCGCGTGGACAGGGCTCCTGGGAGCAGTACTTC. Encoded protein: CASSPRGQGSWEQYF.

This clonotype was observed at least ten times. The V and J genes are TRBV12-3 or TRBV12-4 and TRBJ2-3; the D call may be TRBD1 or TRBD2 (6 bases each). V shed 6 bases and J shed 1 base, with 17 bases lying between them. This CDR3 comprises 16 residues. DNA of the CDR3: TGTGCCAGCAGCCCCGCGAGGGGGGACGGCACAGATACGCAGTATTTT. As protein: CASSPARGDGTDTQYF.

This chain links TRBV11-2 with TRBJ2-7; 11 positions match TRBD2. Germline V lookup: CDR1 SGHAT, CDR2 FQNNGV. The CDR3 runs 14 residues. V was clipped by 6 bases and J by 4 bases; unmatched bases: 5. CDR3 protein: CASRAASGRYEQYF. The CDR3 bases are TGTGCCAGCAGGGCCGCTAGCGGGAGGTACGAGCAGTACTTC.